These 24 T cell receptor beta chains were all obtained from the same sample, sequenced in a study of cytomegalovirus exposure and HLA in healthy donors. The table came from immunoSEQ multiplex PCR; TCRdb's copy has only in-frame clones and leaves some out. Of about 150,000 clones in the sample, more than 75% were seen once. Sequenced sample: PBMCs. The receptor source for this set is a young man in good health and CMV-seronegative.

The chain links TRBV10-2 to TRBJ1-1; TRBD1 matches at 9 bases. Germline V gives CDR1 WSHSY, CDR2 SAAADI. J lost 1 base, V lost 6 bases, and 3 bases had no gene match. The CDR3 covers 14 residues. CDR3 DNA sequence: TGCGCCAGCAGGCTGACAGGGGGGAACACTGAAGCTTTCTTT. Translated: CASRLTGGNTEAFF.

V is TRBV6-5 and J is TRBJ1-3; D perhaps matches TRBD1 (6 bases). Germline lookup yields CDR1 MNHEY and CDR2 SVGAGI. The V end was cut by 5 bases, the J end by 3 bases, with 14 bases between. The CDR3 has 15 amino acids. The CDR3 spells CASSRTGGYGNTIYF. The CDR3 DNA reads TGTGCCAGCAGTCGTACGGGGGGCTATGGAAACACCATATATTTT.

Comments on this clone: The germline gene is not matched at one end of the junction; a read error may be the cause. The chain carries TRBV7-7 and TRBJ2-1, with 7 nucleotides matching TRBD2. CDR1 SSHAT and CDR2 FNYEAQ come from the germline V gene (reference sequence). The CDR3 is 16 residues long. CDR3 coding DNA: TGTGCTAGCAGCTTAGGACCCAGCGGGACCTACAATGAGCAGTTCTTC. Encoded protein: CASSLGPSGTYNEQFF.

V usage is TRBV28 and J usage is TRBJ2-5, with 14 bases matching TRBD2. Germline CDR1 is MDHEN and CDR2 is SYDVKM. Trimming took 6 bases from V and 5 from J; bases not matched to a gene: 8. The CDR3 consists of 16 residues. The DNA for the CDR3 is TGTGCCAGCAGGCAGGTGACTAGCGGGAGGGGTGAGACCCAGTACTTC. Protein sequence: CASRQVTSGRGETQYF.

This chain joins TRBV6-5 and TRBJ2-2; 10 positions match TRBD1. Germline V gene sequence: CDR1 MNHEY, CDR2 SVGAGI. The CDR3 is 16 amino acids. Trimming removed 4 bases from V and 3 bases from J; junction bases left unmatched: 5. The DNA of the CDR3 is TGTGCCAGCAGTTCGACAGGGGGCGCCGACACCGGGGAGCTGTTTTTT. It specifies CASSSTGGADTGELFF.

Here the CDR3 DNA reads TGTGCCAGCAGCCCGACTGCGGGGGGCGCCCGAAAAGAGACCCAGTACTTC. This encodes CASSPTAGGARKETQYF. The chain uses TRBV5-4 and TRBJ2-5, with 8 bases fitting TRBD2. In germline, CDR1 is SGHNT, CDR2 YYREEE (reference sequence). The CDR3 covers 17 residues. Trimming took 4 bases from V and 3 from J; bases not matched to a gene: 14.

This clone was observed a handful of times. The rearrangement links TRBV19 to TRBJ2-2; 9 bases agree with TRBD1. V lost 6 bases to trimming and J lost 6 bases; unmatched junction nucleotides: 11. CDR1 and CDR2 (germline): LNHDA, SQIVND (reference sequence). The CDR3 covers 16 residues. The CDR3 protein is CASRSEGQGLAGELFF. The CDR3 nucleotides are TGTGCCAGTAGAAGTGAGGGACAGGGTTTAGCCGGGGAGCTGTTTTTT.

The chain couples TRBV29-1 to TRBJ1-2; D ambiguous. Looked up from germline, CDR1 is SQVTM and CDR2 is ANQGSEA. The CDR3 covers 12 residues. Trimming cost V 6 bases and J 0 bases, with 8 bases left between them. CDR3 sequence reads: CSVADTNYGYTF. In DNA, the CDR3 is TGCAGCGTGGCAGATACTAACTATGGCTACACCTTC.

V gene TRBV6-1 combines with J gene TRBJ2-7; D is perhaps TRBD2 (7 bases). Germline V gene data show CDR1 as MNHNS and CDR2 as SASEGT. The CDR3 is 12 residues long. Trimming left V 7 bases short and J 3 bases short, with 10 bases between. The CDR3 DNA reads as TGTGCCAGCAAGGGGGGGGGCTACGAGCAGTACGTC. Residues: CASKGGGYEQYV.

In this sample, this clone turned up many times. This chain joins TRBV7-8 and TRBJ1-1; the D is unclear. This CDR3 spans 11 amino acids. The V gene's germline CDR1 is SGHVS and CDR2 FQNEAQ. V shed 3 bases and J shed 4 bases, with 3 bases lying between them. CDR3 bases: TGTGCCAGCAGCTTTAGCACTGAAGCTTTCTTT. Translation: CASSFSTEAFF. Full variable domain (outside the CDR3, taken from reference TRBV7-8 and TRBJ1-1): GAGVSQSPRYKVAKRGQDVALRCDPISGHVSLFWYQQALGQGPEFLTYFQNEAQLDKSGLPSDRFFAERPEGSVSTLKIQRTQQEDSAVYLCASSFSTEAFFGQGTRLTVV.

V is TRBV5-1 and J is TRBJ1-4, with no clear D. The germline V and J ends were trimmed by 4 bases and 8 bases, with 18 bases remaining between them. Per the germline V gene, CDR1 is SGHRS and CDR2 is YFSETQ. The CDR3 covers 15 residues. The CDR3 loop is CASSPWRDPREKLFF. The CDR3 DNA sequence: TGCGCCAGCAGCCCCTGGCGGGATCCAAGGGAAAAACTGTTTTTT. Complete variable domain (other parts from reference TRBV5-1 and TRBJ1-4): KAGVTQTPRYLIKTRGQQVTLSCSPISGHRSVSWYQQTPGQGLQFLFEYFSETQRNKGNFPGRFSGRQFSNSRSEMNVSTLELGDSALYLCASSPWRDPREKLFFGSGTQLSVL.

The V gene is TRBV28, the J gene TRBJ1-5; TRBD1 matches at 8 bases. Per germline, CDR1 MDHEN and CDR2 SYDVKM. V lost 4 bases to trimming and J lost 9 bases; unmatched junction nucleotides: 17. The CDR3 has 17 amino acids. The CDR3 nucleotides are TGTGCCAGCAGTTCCTGGCCAGGGGGCGGGAGGGGGAGGCCCCAGCATTTT. Protein: CASSSWPGGGRGRPQHF.

The chain is built from TRBV10-3 and TRBJ2-6, with 10 bases lining up with TRBD1. This CDR3 spans 18 amino acids. The J segment lost 2 bases and the V segment lost 0 bases, leaving 4 bases of the junction unmatched. The germline gives CDR1 ENHRY, CDR2 SYGVKD. Written as DNA, the CDR3 is TGTGCCATCAGTGAGTCAGCGACAGGGGGCCCTGGGGCCAACGTCCTGACTTTC. It yields the protein CAISESATGGPGANVLTF.

This clone occurred a few times. The V and J genes are TRBV11-2 and TRBJ1-5, with D unresolved. CDR1 and CDR2 from the germline V gene are SGHAT and FQNNGV. V gave up 2 bases and J gave up 2 bases, with 10 bases separating them. The CDR3 consists of 15 residues. CDR3 coding DNA: TGTGCCAGCAGCTTAAGTTCGGTAGGCAATCAGCCCCAGCATTTT. Translated, it gives CASSLSSVGNQPQHF.

The rearrangement joins TRBV27 to TRBJ1-1, with TRBD1 identical over 7 bases. V lost 5 bases to trimming and J lost 2 bases; unmatched junction nucleotides: 5. The CDR3 extends over 14 amino acids. Germline V gives CDR1 MNHEY, CDR2 SMNVEV (reference sequence). Here the CDR3 DNA reads TGTGCCAGCAGTCCCGGACAGGCAAACACTGAAGCTTTCTTT. This translates into CASSPGQANTEAFF.

The chain links TRBV30 to TRBJ1-6, with a weak D call TRBD1 (5 bases). The CDR3 is made up of 16 amino acids. The V gene's germline CDR1 is GTSNPN and CDR2 SVGIG (reference sequence). V was trimmed by 5 bases and J by 4 bases, leaving 18 bases between them. The CDR3 protein is CAWGSVTGTYNSPLHF. For the CDR3, the DNA is TGTGCCTGGGGAAGCGTTACCGGGACTTATAATTCACCCCTCCACTTT.

The rearrangement links TRBV4-1 to TRBJ2-6, with D perhaps TRBD1 (5 bases). CDR1 is MGHRA, CDR2 YSYEKL, per germline. V lost 1 base, J lost 4 bases, and 11 bases lay in between. This CDR3 comprises 16 residues. CDR3 coding DNA: TGCGCCAGCAGCCAAGGGCAGGGTGGCGGGGCCAACGTCCTGACTTTC. It specifies CASSQGQGGGANVLTF.

V is TRBV27 and J is TRBJ2-7; 11 nucleotides align to TRBD2. The CDR3 has 19 residues. CDR1 and CDR2 (germline): MNHEY, SMNVEV (reference sequence). The ends lost 1 base at V and 0 bases at J; junction bases unmatched: 11. Here the CDR3 reads CASSLLGTSGLTSSYEQYF. CDR3 DNA: TGTGCCAGCAGTTTATTAGGGACTAGCGGACTAACCTCCTCCTACGAGCAGTACTTC.

This chain uses TRBV10-1 with TRBJ2-1, with 7 bases lining up with TRBD2. V shed 6 bases and J 5 bases; nucleotides not matched to a gene: 7. The germline V gene encodes CDR1 WNHNN and CDR2 SYGVQD (reference sequence). The CDR3 is 14 amino acids. CDR3 loop: CASSTSGVNNEQFF. In DNA form, the CDR3 reads TGCGCCAGCAGCACCAGCGGGGTAAACAATGAGCAGTTCTTC.

The genes are TRBV5-4 and TRBJ2-1; 7 nucleotides agree with TRBD1. Trimming cost V 4 bases and J 9 bases; bases outside gene matches: 7. The CDR3 runs to 13 residues. Germline V gene data show CDR1 as SGHNT and CDR2 as YYREEE (reference sequence). The CDR3 nucleotides are TGTGCCAGCAGCGCGACAGGGTCGGGTGAGCAGTTCTTC. It translates to CASSATGSGEQFF.

Regarding this clone: At one end, the junction sequence differs from germline, possibly due to a read error. V and J are TRBV28 and TRBJ1-1; tentatively, D is TRBD1 (5 bases). The CDR3 sequence is 14 residues long. Germline values: CDR1 MDHEN, CDR2 SYDVKM. In nucleotides, the CDR3 is TGTGCCAGCAGTTCCTCAGACGTAGTCCTCAAACGGGGGTTT. Protein sequence: CASSSSDVVLKRGF.

This clone has only one observation. The chain employs TRBV5-5 and TRBJ2-5, with D perhaps TRBD2 (6 bases). The CDR3 totals 15 residues. V dropped 0 bases and J dropped 5 bases, with 14 bases sitting between them. Germline assignment: CDR1 SGHKS and CDR2 YYEKEE (reference sequence). The CDR3 loop is CASSLGLGYGETQYF. As DNA, the CDR3 is TGTGCCAGCAGCTTGGGACTAGGGTACGGGGAGACCCAGTACTTC.

J is TRBJ2-1 and V is TRBV11-2; the D gene is possibly TRBD1 (5 bases). The CDR3 is 11 amino acids. The germline V gene encodes CDR1 SGHAT and CDR2 FQNNGV. Trimming pared 9 bases from V and 9 bases from J, leaving 12 bases between. In DNA form, the CDR3 reads TGTGCCAGTCAATCAAGGGGTGAGCAGTTCTTC. Residues: CASQSRGEQFF. Combining the CDR3 with reference TRBV11-2 and TRBJ2-1 gives the whole variable domain EAGVAQSPRYKIIEKRQSVAFWCNPISGHATLYWYQQILGQGPKLLIQFQNNGVVDDSQLPKDRFSAERLKGVDSTLKIQPAKLEDSAVYLCASQSRGEQFFGPGTRLTVL.

The chain couples TRBV5-1 to TRBJ1-4; D remains unclear. This CDR3 has 14 amino acids. CDR1 and CDR2 from the germline V gene are SGHRS and YFSETQ. V was pared by 0 bases and J by 4 bases, with 7 bases between. Here the CDR3 DNA reads TGCGCCAGCAGCTTGGACAGCAATAATGAAAAACTGTTTTTT. Its protein is CASSLDSNNEKLFF.